This TCR beta chain emerged from a study of blood T cell repertoires in COVID-19 (dated by TCRdb to the early 2020s). For the wider study: Samples covering the acute and convalescent phases of COVID-19 were provided by collaborators in the United States, Italy and Spain. The material from the prospective study consisted of cDNA or gDNA derived from T cells, B-cell-depleted T cells, or PBMCs. Subjects who had been exposed to COVID-19, were actively infected with it, or had recovered from it provided the deeply sampled blood TCRbeta repertoires that made up the dataset. The repertoires were released in a freely available public database meant as a resource for research on the immune response to SARS-CoV-2. The samples were drawn from the first 160 participants of the ongoing ImmuneRACE study and from 1,254 subjects provided by 6 global collaborators. A de-identified subject ID, COVID-19 status, age in years and sex were almost always included in the sample metadata. Where HLA class I and class II types were available, the types were taken from metadata supplied by the sample provider, not from assay-based typing. Overall study outcomes, separate from this receptor: How much clinical and demographic metadata was included differed by source and by participant, and the metadata was provided uncurated.

Here V drops 0 bases and J drops 5 bases, and the junction holds 3 bases not matched to any gene. CDR1 and CDR2, looked up from the germline V gene, are SGDLS and YYNGEE. From the cysteine through the phenylalanine, the CDR3 covers 16 amino acids. The DNA shown is the 48-base CDR3, in frame from base 1. TCRbeta CDR3 regions were amplified from genomic DNA by means of the immunoSEQ Assay, a bias-controlled multiplex PCR. The study's own analysis went as follows. Nucleated cell counts per sample were estimated from amplification of reference gene primers within the assay. Sequence reads were collapsed and filtered to measure the absolute abundance of every unique TCRbeta CDR3 rearrangement. For each sample, productive Simpson clonality was calculated by taking the square root of Simpson's diversity index across productive rearrangements. TCRdb holds this immuneACCESS table with in-frame rearrangements only. Some clones are missing; in checked studies, unresolved V genes explain under half, and the rest has no known cause. For V, J and clone size, that table is used; D and trimming come from the DNA. This sample lists roughly 380,000 clones; 85% were detected once. Together, the top ten hold 3.5% to 4% of the sample.

As concerns this clone: Its antigen remains undetermined. Within one base of it there is no much larger clone, and no base qualities were kept. Within the sample, other DNA sequences also encode this same CDR3.

Whole blood was collected in K2EDTA tubes by collaborating institutions according to the institutions' own protocols. For TCRbeta analysis, collaborators shipped samples in one of three forms: frozen whole blood, isolated PBMCs, or DNA extracted from either of those sample types. The receptor comes from a young woman with acute or convalescent COVID-19. Sample: peripheral blood. The chain is encoded by TRBV9 joined to TRBJ2-5, with 14 bases matching TRBD2. The nucleotide sequence is given as TGTGCCAGCAGCGTAGGACTAGCGGGGGGGAAGGAGACCCAGTACTTC. This codes for CASSVGLAGGKETQYF. This CDR3, with the reference TRBV9 and TRBJ2-5 proteins standing in past its ends, gives the full variable domain DSGVTQTPKHLITATGQRVTLRCSPRSGDLSVYWYQQSLDQGLQFLIQYYNGEERAKGNILERFSAQQFPDLHSELNLSSLELGDSALYFCASSVGLAGGKETQYFGPGTRLLVL.